The following is a TCR beta chain sequence with its context. The antigen is unknown. The data derive from a study of shared clonotypes between healthy human individuals. This was a deep-level run. TCRdb's table, derived via immunoSEQ multiplex PCR, lists solely in-frame clones and lacks some. In the table there are about 800,000 clones, about 96% of which are singletons. CDR3 length: 16 amino acids. Germline V CDR1 and CDR2: SEHNR, FQNEAQ (reference sequence). With 0 bases removed from V and 5 bases from J, the gap between germline ends came to 17 bases. In the naive CD8 group, cells lacked CD45RO and were positively selected for CCR7, so terminally differentiated effector memory CD45RA+ cells were left out. Points from the study as a whole: Rarefaction showed that sequencing of sorted subsets was incomplete (despite large depth). Against clonotypes common to all four donors, non-shared ones had lower generation probabilities.

The receptor was isolated from a man aged 30-40 years in good health. The V and J genes are TRBV7-9 and TRBJ2-7; D gene unclear. Sequenced: naive CD8+ T cells sorted from blood. The CDR3, as DNA: TGTGCCAGCAGCTTAGCCCCCGCGACGGGTTGGGACGAGCAGTACTTC. Translated: CASSLAPATGWDEQYF.